Given below is one TCR beta chain in context. No antigen is known for it. The source of the sample is a study of cytomegalovirus exposure and HLA in healthy donors. In the study overall: Later analysis reported that the roughly 110 validation repertoires shared the platform of the approximately 690 first-cohort repertoires. Notes on the study in general: According to a later analysis, TCR clusters from the first cohort tended to co-occur in the approximately 130 validation repertoires. Through in vitro validation, a few CMV-associated chains were shown to be specific for CMV antigens. The study flagged some 170 TCR beta chains as cytomegalovirus-associated.

This CDR3 comprises 16 residues. The V gene's germline CDR1 is SGHVS and CDR2 FQNEAQ. V shed 6 bases, J shed 2 bases, and the junction held 8 bases outside the gene matches. Repertoires were generated with immunoSEQ multiplex PCR, while TCRdb's copy carries only in-frame clones and drops some. This table holds 120,000 to 150,000 clones, 87% found once. The sample consisted of PBMCs. This clonotype was obtained from a man between 18 and 35 years old in good health and CMV-seropositive. The chain uses TRBV7-8 and TRBJ2-1; 9 positions agree with TRBD1. CDR3 protein: CASSSDRGNPYNEQFF. The CDR3 nucleotides are TGTGCCAGCAGTTCGGACAGGGGCAATCCCTACAATGAGCAGTTCTTC. Combining the CDR3 with reference TRBV7-8 and TRBJ2-1 gives the whole variable domain GAGVSQSPRYKVAKRGQDVALRCDPISGHVSLFWYQQALGQGPEFLTYFQNEAQLDKSGLPSDRFFAERPEGSVSTLKIQRTQQEDSAVYLCASSSDRGNPYNEQFFGPGTRLTVL.